Listed below are T cell receptor beta chains from one sample, sequenced in a study of identical twins. TCRdb re-called the 5' RACE reads through MiXCR, storing one row per CDR3 protein. The table shows around 300,000 distinct CDR3 sequences, with under 9% occurring only once. This sample was shared with a second study, whose subject was yellow fever vaccine responses in identical twins.

The specimen sequenced was memory (CD45RO+) T cells sorted from blood. Source of these receptors: a woman aged 18-29 years in good health. The CDR3 runs from the conserved cysteine through the conserved F or W. The order of the fields is D gene, J gene, V gene, clone size, CDR3 DNA, CDR3 protein. The D gene is left open where the match is weak. The size of a clone is reported for some rows only, either as once, few or many, or as a class for expanded clones.

>NA|TRBJ2-5|TRBV15|few
TGTGCCACCAGCAGAGTGGGGTCGCGGGAGACCCAGTACTTC
CATSRVGSRETQYF
>NA|TRBJ2-2|TRBV18|NA
TGTGCCAGCTCACCAGGATTACAGGGAAAACTGAAAAACACCGGGGAGCTGTTTTTT
CASSPGLQGKLKNTGELFF
>NA|TRBJ2-1|TRBV7-6|many
TGTGCCAGCAGCTTAGAGTCCCTGAGCTCCTACAATGAGCAGTTCTTC
CASSLESLSSYNEQFF
>NA|TRBJ1-5|TRBV20-1|NA
TGCAGTGCAGCTCCTCCAGACGCAAGCAATCAGCCCCAGCATTTT
CSAAPPDASNQPQHF
>NA|TRBJ2-1|TRBV5-5|few
TGTGCCAGCAGCTTGTCCGGGAACTCCTACAATGAGCAGTTCTTC
CASSLSGNSYNEQFF
>NA|TRBJ2-7|TRBV28|few
TGTGCCAGCAGTTTGTCGCCTTCCTACGAGCAGTACTTC
CASSLSPSYEQYF
>NA|TRBJ1-5|TRBV10-2|many
TGCGCCAGCAGAGCAGGGGTAAGCCAGCCCCAGCATTTT
CASRAGVSQPQHF
>NA|TRBJ1-5|TRBV25-1|many
TGTGCCAGCAGTGGTAGCAATCAGCCCCAGCATTTT
CASSGSNQPQHF
>TRBD2|TRBJ2-3|TRBV12-3/TRBV12-4|many
TGTGCCAGCACACTAGGGGAGGGTACGCAGTATTTT
CASTLGEGTQYF
>TRBD1|TRBJ1-5|TRBV7-8|NA
TGTGCCAGCAGCCCCGGGACAGTTTTTAGCAATCAGCCCCAGCATTTT
CASSPGTVFSNQPQHF
>TRBD2|TRBJ2-2|TRBV29-1|NA
TGCAGCGTTGCAGGCTCCGGCGGGGGGAACACCGGGGAGCTGTTTTTT
CSVAGSGGGNTGELFF